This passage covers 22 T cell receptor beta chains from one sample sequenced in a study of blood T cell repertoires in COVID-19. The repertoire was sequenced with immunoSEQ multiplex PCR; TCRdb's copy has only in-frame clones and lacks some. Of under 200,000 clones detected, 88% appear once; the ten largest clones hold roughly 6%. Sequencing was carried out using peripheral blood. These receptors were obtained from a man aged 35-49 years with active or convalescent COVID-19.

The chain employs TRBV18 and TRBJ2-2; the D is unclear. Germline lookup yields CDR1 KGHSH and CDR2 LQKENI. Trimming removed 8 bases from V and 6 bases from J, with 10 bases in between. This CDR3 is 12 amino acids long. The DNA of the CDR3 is TGTGCCAGCCACGTATCGGCCGGGGAGCTGTTTTTT. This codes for CASHVSAGELFF.

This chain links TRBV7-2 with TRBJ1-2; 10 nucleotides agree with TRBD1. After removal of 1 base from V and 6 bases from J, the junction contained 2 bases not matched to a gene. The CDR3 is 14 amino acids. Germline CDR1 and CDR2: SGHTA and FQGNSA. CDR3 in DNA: TGTGCCAGCAGCTTAGATGGGACAGGGGATGGCTACACCTTC. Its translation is CASSLDGTGDGYTF.

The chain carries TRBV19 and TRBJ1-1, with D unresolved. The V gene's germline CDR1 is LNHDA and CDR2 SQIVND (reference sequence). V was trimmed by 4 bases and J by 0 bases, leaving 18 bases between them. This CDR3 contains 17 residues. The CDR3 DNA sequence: TGTGCCAGTAGTAGAAAGAGCGGGAGCTCTATGAACACTGAAGCTTTCTTT. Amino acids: CASSRKSGSSMNTEAFF.

The CDR3: CAIQQGQGSTEAFF. The CDR3 DNA sequence: TGTGCCATCCAACAGGGGCAGGGGAGTACTGAAGCTTTCTTT. This chain connects TRBV10-3 to TRBJ1-1; 7 nucleotides match TRBD1. Germline trimming cut 8 bases from V and 5 bases from J; bases unmatched to any gene: 11. Germline V gives CDR1 ENHRY, CDR2 SYGVKD. The length of the CDR3 is 14 residues.

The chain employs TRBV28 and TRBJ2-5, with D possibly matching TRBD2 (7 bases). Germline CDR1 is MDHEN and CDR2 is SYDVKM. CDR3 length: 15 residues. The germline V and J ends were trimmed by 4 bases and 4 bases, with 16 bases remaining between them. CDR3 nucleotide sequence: TGTGCCAGCAGTTCTATCGACGGGGGGCCAGAGACCCAGTACTTC. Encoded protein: CASSSIDGGPETQYF.

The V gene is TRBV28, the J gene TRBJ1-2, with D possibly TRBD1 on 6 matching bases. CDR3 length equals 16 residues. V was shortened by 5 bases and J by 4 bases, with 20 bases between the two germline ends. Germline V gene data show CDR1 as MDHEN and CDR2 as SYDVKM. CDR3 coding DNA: TGTGCCAGCAGTAGTCCGGGACACGGCCAGGGCTATGGCTACACCTTC. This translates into CASSSPGHGQGYGYTF.

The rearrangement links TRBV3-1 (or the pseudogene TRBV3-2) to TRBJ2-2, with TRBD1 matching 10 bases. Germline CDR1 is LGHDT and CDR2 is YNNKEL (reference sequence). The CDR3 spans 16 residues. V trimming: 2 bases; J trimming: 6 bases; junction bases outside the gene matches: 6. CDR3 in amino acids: CASSQYRQGAAGELFF. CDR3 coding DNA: TGTGCCAGCAGCCAATATAGACAGGGGGCGGCCGGGGAGCTGTTTTTT.

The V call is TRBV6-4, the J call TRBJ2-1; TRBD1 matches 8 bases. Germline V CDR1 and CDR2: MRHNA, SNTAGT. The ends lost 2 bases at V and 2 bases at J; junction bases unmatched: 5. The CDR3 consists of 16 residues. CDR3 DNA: TGTGCCAGCAGTGACCAGGGACAGGTCCCCTACAATGAGCAGTTCTTC. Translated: CASSDQGQVPYNEQFF.

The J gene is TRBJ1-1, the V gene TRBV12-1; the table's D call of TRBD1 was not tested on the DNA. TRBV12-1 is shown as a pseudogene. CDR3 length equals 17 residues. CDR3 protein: CASSSDPGHDPGPEAFF. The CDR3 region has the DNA TGTGCCAGCAGCTCAGATCCGGGACACGACCCCGGGCCTGAAGCTTTCTTT.

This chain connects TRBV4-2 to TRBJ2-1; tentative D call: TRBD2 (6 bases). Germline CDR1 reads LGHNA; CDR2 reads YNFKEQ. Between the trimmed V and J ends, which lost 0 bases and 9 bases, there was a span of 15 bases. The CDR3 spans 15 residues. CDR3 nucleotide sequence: TGTGCCAGCAGCCAAGAGGGAGCGGGTTTTGGTGAGCAGTTCTTC. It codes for CASSQEGAGFGEQFF.

DNA for the CDR3: TGCGCCAGCAGCCTGGGGAGCCTTTCCTCTGGGGCCAACGTCCTGACTTTC. Its protein is CASSLGSLSSGANVLTF. The J gene is TRBJ2-6, the V gene TRBV5-1; perhaps TRBD2 as D (5 bases). Trimming cost V 4 bases and J 0 bases, with 14 bases left between them. Germline V gene sequence: CDR1 SGHRS, CDR2 YFSETQ. CDR3 size: 17 residues.

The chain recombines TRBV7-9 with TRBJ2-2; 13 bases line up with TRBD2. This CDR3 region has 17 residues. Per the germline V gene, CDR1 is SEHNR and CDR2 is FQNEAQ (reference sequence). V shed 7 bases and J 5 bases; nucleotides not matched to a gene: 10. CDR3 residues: CASTNTGLAGVTGELFF. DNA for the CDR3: TGTGCCAGCACCAACACAGGACTAGCGGGAGTAACCGGGGAGCTGTTTTTT. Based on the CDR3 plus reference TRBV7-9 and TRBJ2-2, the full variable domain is DTGVSQNPRHKITKRGQNVTFRCDPISEHNRLYWYRQTLGQGPEFLTYFQNEAQLEKSRLLSDRFSAERPKGSFSTLEIQRTEQGDSAMYLCASTNTGLAGVTGELFFGEGSRLTVL.

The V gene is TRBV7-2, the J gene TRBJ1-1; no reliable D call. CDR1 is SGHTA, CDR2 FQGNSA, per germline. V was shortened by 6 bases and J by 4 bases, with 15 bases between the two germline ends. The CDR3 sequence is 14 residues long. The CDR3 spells CASRGFGVSTEAFF. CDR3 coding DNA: TGTGCCAGCAGGGGCTTCGGGGTTAGCACTGAAGCTTTCTTT.

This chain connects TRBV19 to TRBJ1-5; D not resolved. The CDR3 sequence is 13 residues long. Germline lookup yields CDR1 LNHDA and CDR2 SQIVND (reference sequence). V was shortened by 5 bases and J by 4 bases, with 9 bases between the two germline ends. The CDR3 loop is CASSVGLNQPQHF. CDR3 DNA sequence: TGTGCCAGTAGTGTCGGACTTAATCAGCCCCAGCATTTT. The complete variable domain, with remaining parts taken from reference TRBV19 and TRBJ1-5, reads DGGITQSPKYLFRKEGQNVTLSCEQNLNHDAMYWYRQDPGQGLRLIYYSQIVNDFQKGDIAEGYSVSREKKESFPLTVTSAQKNPTAFYLCASSVGLNQPQHFGDGTRLSIL.

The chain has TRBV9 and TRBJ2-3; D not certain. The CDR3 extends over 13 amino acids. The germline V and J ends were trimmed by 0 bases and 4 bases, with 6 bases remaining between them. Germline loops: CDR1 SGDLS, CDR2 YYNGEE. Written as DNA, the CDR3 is TGTGCCAGCAGCGTAGCTCTAGCAGATACGCAGTATTTT. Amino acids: CASSVALADTQYF.

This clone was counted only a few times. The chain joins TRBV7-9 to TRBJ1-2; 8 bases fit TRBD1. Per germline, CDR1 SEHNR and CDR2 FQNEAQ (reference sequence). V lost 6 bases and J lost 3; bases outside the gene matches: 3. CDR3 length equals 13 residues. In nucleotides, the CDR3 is TGTGCCAGCAGAGTGACAGGGGACTATGGCTACACCTTC. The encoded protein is CASRVTGDYGYTF.

The CDR3 DNA sequence: TGTGCCAGCAGCCCTCAAGGGGGAGGGGGGCAGCCCCAGCATTTT. Amino acids: CASSPQGGGGQPQHF. This chain links TRBV28 with TRBJ1-5; D might be TRBD1 (6 bases). Germline CDR1 and CDR2: MDHEN and SYDVKM. Trimming shortened V by 6 bases and J by 7 bases, and 19 bases separated the two germline ends. The CDR3 is 15 amino acids. Supplemented by reference TRBV28 and TRBJ1-5, the full variable domain reads DVKVTQSSRYLVKRTGEKVFLECVQDMDHENMFWYRQDPGLGLRLIYFSYDVKMKEKGDIPEGYSVSREKKERFSLILESASTNQTSMYLCASSPQGGGGQPQHFGDGTRLSIL.

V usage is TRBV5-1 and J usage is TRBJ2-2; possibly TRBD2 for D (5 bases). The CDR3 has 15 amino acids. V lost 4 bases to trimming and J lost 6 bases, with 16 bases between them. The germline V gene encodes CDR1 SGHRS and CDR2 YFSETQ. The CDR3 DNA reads TGCGCCAGCAGCGTTTCCGGGAACCCGGCCGGGGAGCTGTTTTTT. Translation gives CASSVSGNPAGELFF.

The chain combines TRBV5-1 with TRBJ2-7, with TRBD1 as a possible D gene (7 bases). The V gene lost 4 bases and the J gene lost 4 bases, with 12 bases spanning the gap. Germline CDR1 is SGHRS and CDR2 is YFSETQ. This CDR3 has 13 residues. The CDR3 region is CASSGGGFYEQYF. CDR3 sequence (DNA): TGCGCCAGCAGCGGAGGGGGCTTTTACGAGCAGTACTTC.

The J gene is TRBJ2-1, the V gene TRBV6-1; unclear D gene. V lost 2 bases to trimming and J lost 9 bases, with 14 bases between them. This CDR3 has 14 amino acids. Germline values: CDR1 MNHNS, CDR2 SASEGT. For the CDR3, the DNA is TGTGCCAGCAGTGAAAATACCGCCGGCGGTGAGCAGTTCTTC. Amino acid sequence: CASSENTAGGEQFF.

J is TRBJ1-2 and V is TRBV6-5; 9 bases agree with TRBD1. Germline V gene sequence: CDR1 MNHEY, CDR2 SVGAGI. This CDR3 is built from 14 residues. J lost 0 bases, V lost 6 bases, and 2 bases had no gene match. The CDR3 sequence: CASRGTGTNYGYTF. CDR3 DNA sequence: TGTGCCAGCAGGGGGACAGGGACTAACTATGGCTACACCTTC.

The CDR3 is CASSTQLYNEQFF. The CDR3 DNA reads TGTGCCAGTAGCACACAGTTATACAATGAGCAGTTCTTC. This chain links TRBV19 with TRBJ2-1; D unresolved. Germline V gene data show CDR1 as LNHDA and CDR2 as SQIVND (reference sequence). CDR3 length: 13 amino acids. V lost 6 bases, J lost 4 bases, and 10 bases lay in between.